Listed below are T cell receptor beta chains from one sample, sequenced in a study of T cell responses to AZD1222 COVID-19 vaccine. The method was immunoSEQ multiplex PCR; TCRdb's version includes in-frame clones alone and lacks a portion of them. The table has around 150,000 clones, around nine tenths seen once. Sequencing used peripheral blood, obtained on day 0 of AZD1222 vaccination. The receptor set was obtained from an adult in good health. Both conserved end residues are part of each CDR3.

J | V | CDR3
TRBJ2-5 | TRBV24-1 | CATSDPGGPIQETQYF
TRBJ2-2 | TRBV12-3/TRBV12-4 | CASGTPRTGELFF
TRBJ2-7 | TRBV12-3/TRBV12-4 | CASSYSYEQYF
TRBJ1-1 | TRBV2 | CASRPRGGETEAFF
TRBJ1-1 | TRBV4-2 | CASSQGREITEAFF
TRBJ2-7 | TRBV30 | CAWSFGSGVLYEQYF
TRBJ2-1 | TRBV27 | CASSLSTLPGGALGNEQFF
TRBJ1-6 | TRBV28 | CASSLFRGGASPLHF
TRBJ1-2 | TRBV6-5 | CASSKSDIGYGYTF
TRBJ2-7 | TRBV3-1/TRBV3-2 | CASEVWGTREQYF
TRBJ1-3 | TRBV6-5 | CATESGNTIYF
TRBJ1-4 | TRBV11-2 | CASSQGTDNEKLFF
TRBJ1-1 | TRBV18 | CASSPPGQGRENTEAFF
TRBJ1-2 | TRBV7-9 | CASSLGVPRGYGYTF
TRBJ1-1 | TRBV30 | CACLGPVNTEAFF
TRBJ1-5 | TRBV27 | CASSFHGQGSQPQHF
TRBJ1-1 | TRBV14 | CASSQLLNTEAFF
TRBJ1-2 | TRBV5-1 | CASSLGDVYGYTF
TRBJ1-2 | TRBV2 | CASKGTGSADGGYTF
TRBJ2-3 | TRBV29-1 | CSVRDRVTDTQYF
TRBJ2-1 | TRBV29-1 | CSVVNRDSSYNEQFF
TRBJ2-5 | TRBV28 | CASSSPSGGGETQYF
TRBJ1-2 | TRBV28 | CASSLSDSYGYTF
TRBJ2-3 | TRBV30 | CAWTRRMADTQYF
TRBJ2-4 | TRBV11-2 | CASSLDQLGPGAKNIQYF
TRBJ1-1 | TRBV12-5 | CASGLDRGSPEAFF
TRBJ2-1 | TRBV11-2 | CASSLEGGPNNEQFF
TRBJ1-2 | TRBV24-1 | CATSPEGVRGGYTF
TRBJ2-2 | TRBV7-2 | CASSPGTSGAYTGELFF
TRBJ1-6 | TRBV30 | CAWSGQTAYNSPLHF
TRBJ1-5 | TRBV2 | CASLQGLNQPQHF
TRBJ2-2 | TRBV7-9 | CASTVDRGGTGELFF